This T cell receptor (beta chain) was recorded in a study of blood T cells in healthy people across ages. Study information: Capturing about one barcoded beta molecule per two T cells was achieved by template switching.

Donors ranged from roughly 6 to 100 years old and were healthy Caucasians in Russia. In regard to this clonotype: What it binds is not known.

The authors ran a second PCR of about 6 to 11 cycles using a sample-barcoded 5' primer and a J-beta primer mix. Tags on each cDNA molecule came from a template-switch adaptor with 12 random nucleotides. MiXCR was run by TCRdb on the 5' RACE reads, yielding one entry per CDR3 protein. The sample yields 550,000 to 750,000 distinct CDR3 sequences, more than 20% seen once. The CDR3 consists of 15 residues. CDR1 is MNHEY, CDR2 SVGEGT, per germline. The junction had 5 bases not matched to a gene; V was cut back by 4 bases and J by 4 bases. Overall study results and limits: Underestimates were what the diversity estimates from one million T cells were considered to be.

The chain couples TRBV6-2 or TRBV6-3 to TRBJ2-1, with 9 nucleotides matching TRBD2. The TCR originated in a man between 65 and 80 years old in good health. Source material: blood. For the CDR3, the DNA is TGTGCCAGCAGTTTAGCGGGAGTTCGTTACAATGAGCAGTTCTTC. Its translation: CASSLAGVRYNEQFF.